These T cell receptor beta chains were read from a single sample in a study of Ad26.COV2.S vaccination and SARS-CoV-2 variants. TCRdb keeps only in-frame clones here, not all; method: immunoSEQ multiplex PCR. The data show about 350,000 clones, under 95% seen once. Sequences were derived from peripheral blood, sampled after recovery from COVID-19. These TCRs come from a human donor who had recovered from COVID-19. Both conserved end residues are part of each CDR3. Fields, in order: clone size, J gene, D gene, V gene, CDR3 DNA, CDR3 protein. A D gene is named only where the DNA matches it firmly. The size field is filled for only some rows; it gives once, few, many or a size class.

>.|TRBJ2-3|.|TRBV6-2/TRBV6-3
TGTGCCAGCAGTTACGGGGTCAGGGGCAGCACAGATACGCAGTATTTT
CASSYGVRGSTDTQYF
>.|TRBJ2-7|.|TRBV3-1/TRBV3-2
TGTGCCAGCAGCCAAGAAGACTACGAGCAGTACTTC
CASSQEDYEQYF
>.|TRBJ2-2|.|TRBV4-1
TGCGCCAGCAGCCAAGCTTGGGCTAGCAGCACCGGGGAGCTGTTTTTT
CASSQAWASSTGELFF
>.|TRBJ1-2|.|TRBV21-1
TGTGCCAGCAGCAAAAGCCTTGACAGGGGCAACTATGGCTACACCTTC
CASSKSLDRGNYGYTF
>.|TRBJ1-1|TRBD1|TRBV6-4
TGTGCCAGCAGTCGGGACAGGGGAACGAACACTGAAGCTTTCTTT
CASSRDRGTNTEAFF
>.|TRBJ2-7|TRBD1|TRBV29-1
TGCAGCGTTGTAGAGTGGACAGGCGAAAGCTCCTACGAGCAGTACTTC
CSVVEWTGESSYEQYF
>.|TRBJ1-1|.|TRBV6-5
TGTGCCAGCACGGTACAGGGCGGTAGCACTGAAGCTTTCTTT
CASTVQGGSTEAFF
>.|TRBJ2-6|.|TRBV19
TGTGCCAGTAGTGCGGACGGAAGCTCTGGGGCCAACGTCCTGACTTTC
CASSADGSSGANVLTF
>.|TRBJ2-1|TRBD2|TRBV27
TGTGCCAGCGGGGGGGATGAGCAGTTCTTC
CASGGDEQFF
>.|TRBJ1-1|.|TRBV14
TGTGCCAGCAGCCAAGATCCCGGGAGGGTCGGCACTGAAGCTTTCTTT
CASSQDPGRVGTEAFF
>.|TRBJ1-1|TRBD1|TRBV11-2
TGTGCCAGCAGCGCCGACAGGGACACTGAAGCTTTCTTT
CASSADRDTEAFF
>once|TRBJ1-2|.|TRBV19
TGTGCCAGTAGGGTACAGGGTATTGGTGGCTACACCTTC
CASRVQGIGGYTF
>.|TRBJ1-2|.|TRBV19
TGTGCCAGTAGTATAGCGGCAGATCCTAACTATGGCTACACCTTC
CASSIAADPNYGYTF
>.|TRBJ2-4|TRBD1|TRBV3-1/TRBV3-2
TGTGCCAGCAGCCCCACCTCAGGGGGCGTCGGCAAAAACATTCAGTACTTC
CASSPTSGGVGKNIQYF
>.|TRBJ1-1|.|TRBV19
TGTGCCAGTAGGGAGGGGGGCCCGAACACTGAAGCTTTCTTT
CASREGGPNTEAFF
>.|TRBJ1-4|.|TRBV29-1
TGCAGCGTTGCGGGCAGGGCCAATGAAAAACTGTTTTTT
CSVAGRANEKLFF
>.|TRBJ2-2|.|TRBV2
TGTGCCAGCAGAGTAGTAACCGGGGAGCTGTTTTTT
CASRVVTGELFF